Below are 17 T cell receptor beta chains sequenced from a single sample in a study of blood T cell repertoires in COVID-19. Profiling relied on immunoSEQ multiplex PCR, and the TCRdb table lists in-frame clones only, not all of them. This table holds about 390,000 clones, around 87% found once. Sample: peripheral blood. Receptors were obtained from an older woman with COVID-19, enrolled during active disease.

The chain joins TRBV10-2 to TRBJ1-2, with unresolved D. This CDR3 is 13 amino acids long. Germline CDR1 reads WSHSY; CDR2 reads SAAADI. V dropped 2 bases and J dropped 4 bases, with 8 bases sitting between them. CDR3 DNA sequence: TGCGCCAGCAGTGAGGGTCAGATCTATGGCTACACCTTC. Encoded protein: CASSEGQIYGYTF.

V is TRBV7-2 and J is TRBJ1-1; the match to TRBD1 covers 8 bases. The J segment lost 4 bases and the V segment lost 5 bases, leaving 9 bases of the junction unmatched. The germline gives CDR1 SGHTA, CDR2 FQGNSA. This CDR3 is built from 15 residues. The CDR3 region is CASSLTGQARTEAFF. CDR3 in DNA: TGTGCCAGCAGCCTTACGGGACAGGCCCGCACTGAAGCTTTCTTT.

This clone was detected only a few times. The genes are TRBV10-1 and TRBJ1-6; 9 positions match TRBD1. The CDR3 is made up of 14 amino acids. The junction had 2 bases not matched to a gene; V was cut back by 4 bases and J by 7 bases. Germline V CDR1 and CDR2: WNHNN, SYGVQD (reference sequence). The CDR3 loop reads CASSGGQGNSPLHF. The CDR3 coding sequence is TGCGCCAGCAGTGGAGGACAGGGGAATTCACCCCTCCACTTT.

The chain recombines TRBV6-6 with TRBJ1-2; D perhaps matches TRBD1 (5 bases). CDR3 size: 13 residues. Trimming cost V 6 bases and J 8 bases, with 16 bases left between them. The germline CDR1 and CDR2 sequences are MNHNY and SVGAGI (reference sequence). In nucleotides, the CDR3 is TGTGCCAGCAGCATCAGGGATTGGTCGGGCTACACCTTC. Its translation is CASSIRDWSGYTF.

This clone has more than one count but fewer than ten. V is TRBV28 and J is TRBJ2-2; possible D gene TRBD1, 5 bases. V was shortened by 5 bases and J by 2 bases, with 12 bases between the two germline ends. The CDR3 loop spans 15 amino acids. Germline V gene sequence: CDR1 MDHEN, CDR2 SYDVKM. CDR3 DNA: TGTGCCAGCAGTCGTATCACAGGAAACACCGGGGAGCTGTTTTTT. Translated, it gives CASSRITGNTGELFF.

The rearrangement uses TRBV9 and TRBJ2-7; TRBD1 is a possible D gene (6 bases). V gave up 0 bases and J gave up 7 bases, with 14 bases separating them. CDR1 is SGDLS, CDR2 YYNGEE, per germline. The CDR3 has 14 amino acids. The CDR3 loop is CASSVGQALGEQYF. DNA for the CDR3: TGTGCCAGCAGCGTAGGACAGGCGTTGGGGGAGCAGTACTTC.

V is TRBV3-1 (or the pseudogene TRBV3-2) and J is TRBJ1-6; D gene unclear. This CDR3 spans 16 amino acids. Germline loops: CDR1 LGHDT, CDR2 YNNKEL (reference sequence). V was pared by 5 bases and J by 14 bases, with 25 bases between. The CDR3 nucleotides are TGTGCCAGCAGCTTCGGCGGACTCGCGTCTGGTACGGCCCTCCACTTT. Its protein is CASSFGGLASGTALHF.

The V gene is TRBV6-5, the J gene TRBJ1-2, with D possibly matching TRBD1 (5 bases). Germline values: CDR1 MNHEY, CDR2 SVGAGI. The CDR3 length is 14 residues. Deletions cut 2 bases from V and 2 bases from J, with 9 bases between. The CDR3 sequence is CASSYRDFNYGYTF. DNA of the CDR3: TGTGCCAGCAGTTACAGGGACTTCAACTATGGCTACACCTTC.

This rearrangement joins TRBV15 to TRBJ2-1, with 15 bases lining up with TRBD2. V gave up 5 bases and J gave up 5 bases; unmatched junction bases: 10. CDR1 is LNHNV, CDR2 YYDKDF, per germline (reference sequence). The CDR3 runs to 18 residues. CDR3 protein: CATSPSGGLAGGHNEQFF. In nucleotides, the CDR3 is TGTGCCACCAGCCCCTCAGGGGGACTAGCGGGGGGCCACAATGAGCAGTTCTTC.

The chain joins TRBV11-3 to TRBJ2-1; 13 bases map to TRBD2. Germline trimming cut 5 bases from V and 7 bases from J; bases unmatched to any gene: 8. The CDR3 has 16 amino acids. Germline V gene sequence: CDR1 SGHNT, CDR2 YENEEA. The CDR3 region is CASSVRLAGGWNEQFF. The CDR3 bases are TGTGCCAGCAGCGTCCGACTAGCGGGGGGTTGGAATGAGCAGTTCTTC.

J is TRBJ2-7 and V is TRBV6-2 or TRBV6-3; tentatively, D is TRBD1 (6 bases). Germline-derived CDR1 and CDR2 are MNHEY and SVGEGT. CDR3 size: 16 residues. With 0 bases removed from V and 3 bases from J, the gap between germline ends came to 15 bases. CDR3 loop: CASSYSKDSGDYEQYF. Written as DNA, the CDR3 is TGTGCCAGCAGTTACTCGAAGGACAGTGGGGACTACGAGCAGTACTTC.

The chain employs TRBV5-5 and TRBJ1-1; D call uncertain. The V end was cut by 4 bases, the J end by 5 bases, with 12 bases between. There are 13 residues in the CDR3. The germline CDR1 and CDR2 sequences are SGHKS and YYEKEE (reference sequence). The CDR3 region is CASSPRLSTEAFF. CDR3 sequence (DNA): TGTGCCAGCAGCCCCCGACTTTCGACTGAAGCTTTCTTT.

The chain combines TRBV5-1 with TRBJ2-1, with D tentatively TRBD1 (5 bases). Germline V gene sequence: CDR1 SGHRS, CDR2 YFSETQ. The CDR3 has 12 residues. The V gene lost 0 bases and the J gene lost 15 bases, with 13 bases spanning the gap. CDR3 loop: CASSLDRLRTFF. CDR3 nucleotides: TGCGCCAGCAGCTTGGACAGGTTGAGAACGTTCTTC.

The gene calls are TRBV7-2 and TRBJ2-5, with a weak D call TRBD1 (5 bases). Germline loops: CDR1 SGHTA, CDR2 FQGNSA. Trimming cost V 3 bases and J 2 bases, with 10 bases left between them. The CDR3 extends over 14 amino acids. This CDR3 reads CASSFGQVQETQYF. DNA for the CDR3: TGTGCCAGCAGCTTCGGACAAGTACAAGAGACCCAGTACTTC.

This CDR3 is CASGLVPLRLGEETQYF. CDR3 sequence (DNA): TGTGCTAGTGGTTTGGTACCGCTCAGACTCGGAGAGGAGACCCAGTACTTC. The chain has TRBV12-5 and TRBJ2-5; D is undetermined. CDR1 and CDR2 (germline): LGHNT, FRNRAP. The CDR3 is 17 amino acids. V dropped 0 bases and J dropped 5 bases, with 19 bases sitting between them. The variable domain in full, completed from reference TRBV12-5 and TRBJ2-5, reads DARVTQTPRHKVTEMGQEVTMRCQPILGHNTVFWYRQTMMQGLELLAYFRNRAPLDDSGMPKDRFSAEMPDATLATLKIQPSEPRDSAVYFCASGLVPLRLGEETQYFGPGTRLLVL.

The genes are TRBV5-1 and TRBJ1-1; 12 positions agree with TRBD1. The CDR3 extends over 15 amino acids. Trimming took 3 bases from V and 8 from J; bases not matched to a gene: 8. CDR1 and CDR2 (germline): SGHRS, YFSETQ. The chain's CDR3 is CASSSRGQGASEAFF. The CDR3 DNA reads TGCGCCAGCAGCTCTAGGGGACAGGGGGCATCGGAAGCTTTCTTT.

V usage is TRBV11-2 and J usage is TRBJ1-3; D is possibly TRBD1 (5 bases). The CDR3 length is 14 residues. V was pared by 7 bases and J by 3 bases, with 13 bases between. The V gene's germline CDR1 is SGHAT and CDR2 FQNNGV. This CDR3 is CASMKGVFGNTIYF. The CDR3, as DNA: TGTGCCAGCATGAAAGGGGTTTTTGGAAACACCATATATTTT.